The entry below describes one T cell receptor (beta chain). Under the authors' procedure: Nucleated cell number was recorded as an estimate derived from reference gene primer amplification. TCRdb's table, derived via immunoSEQ multiplex PCR, lists solely in-frame clones and lacks some. V and J calls and clone size are copied from that table; D and trimming were computed from the DNA. The sample consists of some 250,000 clones, roughly nine tenths of them appearing once. This entry is derived from a study of blood T cell repertoires in COVID-19. The overall study: Researchers got acute and convalescent COVID-19 samples from the United States, Italy and Spain. PBMCs, B-cell-depleted T cells, or T cells provided the cDNA or gDNA that made up the material.

The V and J ends lost 6 bases and 3 bases, in that order; junction bases with no gene match: 25. Germline loops: CDR1 MNHEY, CDR2 SMNVEV (reference sequence). The CDR3 has 22 amino acids. Sequencing used peripheral blood. The receptor's source is a man between 60 and 75 years old with acute or convalescent COVID-19. The chain employs TRBV27 and TRBJ2-7; 14 nucleotides line up with TRBD2. The CDR3 loop is CASSKGTEPGLAGEGGLYEQYF. The CDR3 DNA reads TGTGCCAGCAGCAAAGGGACGGAACCGGGACTAGCGGGAGAGGGGGGGCTCTACGAGCAGTACTTC.